These 25 T cell receptor beta chains came from one sample sequenced in a study of beta chain features in type 1 diabetes (dated by TCRdb to between 2017 and 2018). Libraries were made using the immunoSEQ multiplex PCR assay. The entire isolated RNA was reverse transcribed using the High Capacity cDNA Reverse Transcription Kit, and thus expressed TCRB transcripts were sequenced. TCRdb's version of the immuneACCESS table is confined to in-frame rearrangements and falls short of the full clone set. An unresolved V gene accounts for under half of the shortfall where checked; the remainder is of unknown origin. This sample holds hundreds of thousands of clones; around 14% were observed only once. The ten largest clonotypes hold around 0.039% of the sample. The source material was naive CD4+ T cells from blood. Interpreted using the paper, the cell subset or site label stands for: true naive CD4+ T cells. The receptors stem from a man younger than 40 in good health.

J is TRBJ2-3 and V is TRBV27; a weak D match, TRBD1 (5 bases). Deletions cut 5 bases from V and 3 bases from J, with 18 bases between. Germline CDR1 is MNHEY and CDR2 is SMNVEV (reference sequence). The CDR3 loop spans 16 amino acids. CDR3 sequence reads: CASSPTWGFPTDTQYF. As DNA, the CDR3 is TGTGCCAGCAGTCCTACTTGGGGCTTCCCTACAGATACGCAGTATTTT.

This clone has only a few counts. The CDR3 nucleotides are TGTGCCAGCAGCGTAACAGTCACTGAAGCTTTCTTT. Amino acid sequence: CASSVTVTEAFF. The chain employs TRBV7-9 and TRBJ1-1; no clear D. Trimming removed 5 bases at V and 4 bases at J, with 8 bases between. Per the germline V gene, CDR1 is SEHNR and CDR2 is FQNEAQ (reference sequence). The CDR3 contains 12 residues.

This clone has more than one count but fewer than ten. The chain carries TRBV29-1 and TRBJ2-3; D is undetermined. The CDR3 covers 13 residues. Germline loops: CDR1 SQVTM, CDR2 ANQGSEA. The V end lost 5 bases, the J end lost 2 bases, and 11 bases lay between the germline ends. The CDR3 sequence is CSVSGFYTDTQYF. CDR3 bases: TGCAGCGTTTCAGGTTTTTACACAGATACGCAGTATTTT.

This chain connects TRBV4-1 to TRBJ1-2; no clear D gene. Per the germline V gene, CDR1 is MGHRA and CDR2 is YSYEKL. Trimming shortened V by 5 bases and J by 3 bases, and 19 bases separated the two germline ends. The CDR3 covers 16 residues. The CDR3 nucleotides are TGCGCCAGCAGCACTCGAGAAGGTCTGCGGCACTATGGCTACACCTTC. Translating gives CASSTREGLRHYGYTF.

This clone came up a few times. The V call is TRBV30, the J call TRBJ2-1; 10 bases map to TRBD2. Per germline, CDR1 GTSNPN and CDR2 SVGIG (reference sequence). Unmatched junction bases numbered 14, after V lost 0 bases and J lost 12 bases. CDR3 length: 16 residues. The chain's CDR3 is CAWSVLGTSAPRGQFF. The CDR3 DNA sequence: TGTGCCTGGAGTGTATTGGGGACTAGCGCTCCAAGGGGGCAGTTCTTC.

This clone was recorded a few times. The chain has TRBV6-1 and TRBJ2-5; D uncertain. V gave up 5 bases and J gave up 0 bases, with 13 bases separating them. The CDR3 contains 15 residues. The germline gives CDR1 MNHNS, CDR2 SASEGT. The CDR3: CASSLHRPYQETQYF. CDR3 DNA: TGTGCCAGCAGTCTACATCGGCCGTACCAAGAGACCCAGTACTTC.

This clone was counted between two and nine times. J is TRBJ2-5 and V is TRBV27; TRBD2 agrees at 8 bases. Trimming took 8 bases from V and 4 from J; bases not matched to a gene: 15. CDR1 is MNHEY and CDR2 is SMNVEV in the germline V gene (reference sequence). This CDR3 has 16 amino acids. DNA for the CDR3: TGTGCCAGCGGACGAGGGACTAGGCCCTGGGGAGAGACCCAGTACTTC. Protein sequence: CASGRGTRPWGETQYF.

The chain joins TRBV29-1 to TRBJ2-5; D not certain. CDR1 and CDR2 (germline): SQVTM, ANQGSEA. Trimming took 3 bases from V and 1 from J, leaving 6 bases between them. The CDR3 extends over 12 amino acids. In nucleotides, the CDR3 is TGCAGCGTTGAGTCAGTCCAAGAGACCCAGTACTTC. Its translation: CSVESVQETQYF.

This clone was picked up a small number of times. The V call is TRBV5-1, the J call TRBJ2-5, with 7 bases fitting TRBD1. CDR3 length: 13 amino acids. The germline V gene encodes CDR1 SGHRS and CDR2 YFSETQ. V trimming: 7 bases; J trimming: 1 base; junction bases outside the gene matches: 4. CDR3 bases: TGCGCCAGCGGACAGGTCTTCCAAGAGACCCAGTACTTC. As protein: CASGQVFQETQYF.

V and J are TRBV18 and TRBJ2-5; perhaps TRBD2 as D (6 bases). CDR1 is KGHSH and CDR2 is LQKENI in the germline V gene. V gave up 6 bases and J gave up 2 bases, with 13 bases separating them. The CDR3 extends over 14 amino acids. This CDR3 reads CASSLTGGQETQYF. CDR3 nucleotide sequence: TGTGCCAGCTCGCTGACTGGGGGGCAAGAGACCCAGTACTTC.

This chain uses TRBV4-1 with TRBJ2-3; 14 bases agree with TRBD2. Germline V CDR1 and CDR2: MGHRA, YSYEKL. V lost 1 base and J lost 5; bases outside the gene matches: 8. The CDR3 runs 18 residues. In DNA form, the CDR3 reads TGCGCCAGCAGCCAAGTGGGACTAGCGGGGGCAAGAGGAGATACGCAGTATTTT. Its protein is CASSQVGLAGARGDTQYF.

This clone occurred a few times. The rearrangement joins TRBV2 to TRBJ2-7; D may be TRBD2 (5 bases). The CDR3 is 11 residues long. Germline values: CDR1 SNHLY, CDR2 FYNNEI. The germline V and J ends were trimmed by 4 bases and 4 bases, with 5 bases remaining between them. CDR3 bases: TGTGCCAGCAGTGGGGAGTACGAGCAGTACGTC. This sequence encodes CASSGEYEQYV.

The chain uses TRBV7-9 and TRBJ1-1, with D possibly TRBD1 on 5 matching bases. Trimming shortened V by 4 bases and J by 10 bases, and 16 bases separated the two germline ends. From germline, CDR1 is SEHNR and CDR2 FQNEAQ (reference sequence). The CDR3 contains 13 residues. The CDR3 loop reads CASSSSGEIPAFF. The CDR3 nucleotides read TGTGCCAGCAGCTCATCGGGGGAAATCCCAGCTTTCTTT.

The chain couples TRBV19 to TRBJ2-1, with 7 positions matching TRBD2. V shed 8 bases, J shed 8 bases, and the junction held 9 bases outside the gene matches. The CDR3 is made up of 13 amino acids. Looked up from germline, CDR1 is LNHDA and CDR2 is SQIVND (reference sequence). The CDR3 DNA reads as TGTGCCAGTGAATTTCGGGCGGGGGATGAGCAGTTCTTC. It translates to CASEFRAGDEQFF.

This clone occurred a few times. This chain links TRBV6-5 with TRBJ2-1, with D possibly called TRBD1 or TRBD2 (5 bases each). V was trimmed by 6 bases and J by 5 bases, leaving 11 bases between them. Germline loops: CDR1 MNHEY, CDR2 SVGAGI. The CDR3 runs to 13 residues. CDR3 in amino acids: CASRGEFNNEQFF. In DNA, the CDR3 is TGTGCCAGCAGAGGGGAGTTTAACAATGAGCAGTTCTTC.

The chain uses TRBV9 and TRBJ1-2; D may be TRBD1 (5 bases). CDR3 size: 14 residues. Trimming took 4 bases from V and 4 from J, leaving 14 bases between them. CDR1 SGDLS and CDR2 YYNGEE come from the germline V gene. The CDR3 protein is CASSPGYGLYGYTF. The CDR3 DNA reads as TGTGCCAGCAGCCCAGGGTACGGCCTCTATGGCTACACCTTC.

This chain uses TRBV9 with TRBJ2-1; D gene unclear. The CDR3 extends over 15 amino acids. V dropped 0 bases and J dropped 5 bases, with 12 bases sitting between them. Germline V gives CDR1 SGDLS, CDR2 YYNGEE. CDR3 coding DNA: TGTGCCAGCAGCGTAGGATGGGGTCCGCACAATGAGCAGTTCTTC. This gives the protein CASSVGWGPHNEQFF.

The V call is TRBV10-3, the J call TRBJ1-5; D may be TRBD1 (5 bases). The CDR3 is 13 amino acids. V gave up 6 bases and J gave up 4 bases, with 10 bases separating them. CDR1 and CDR2 from the germline V gene are ENHRY and SYGVKD. The DNA for the CDR3 is TGTGCCATCAGACAGGAGAGGAATCAGCCCCAGCATTTT. Amino acids: CAIRQERNQPQHF.

V and J are TRBV7-9 and TRBJ2-2, with D unclear. Germline CDR1 is SEHNR and CDR2 is FQNEAQ (reference sequence). Trimming removed 3 bases from V and 5 bases from J, with 7 bases in between. CDR3 length: 13 residues. The CDR3 nucleotides are TGTGCCAGCAGCTTTTACCGGACCGGGGAGCTGTTTTTT. Encoded protein: CASSFYRTGELFF.

The J gene is TRBJ2-4, the V gene TRBV4-3; 12 nucleotides match TRBD1. CDR3 size: 19 residues. Germline V lookup: CDR1 LGHNA, CDR2 YSLEER. J gave up 2 bases and V 0 bases, and 8 bases lay outside the gene matches. CDR3 in amino acids: CASSQDLVGQGASKNIQYF. The CDR3 DNA follows: TGCGCCAGCAGCCAAGATCTGGTGGGACAGGGGGCGTCCAAAAACATTCAGTACTTC.

In its sample, this clone was seen a few times. The rearrangement links TRBV7-3 to TRBJ2-2; D not resolved. The CDR3 loop spans 12 amino acids. Germline assignment: CDR1 SGHTA and CDR2 FQGTGA. Deletions cut 4 bases from V and 6 bases from J, with 6 bases between. CDR3 residues: CASSSPSGELFF. The CDR3 DNA reads TGTGCCAGCAGCTCCCCTTCCGGGGAGCTGTTTTTT.

This clone occurred a few times. This chain connects TRBV4-3 to TRBJ2-1; a weak D match, TRBD1 (5 bases). V lost 0 bases and J lost 11, with 8 bases in between. CDR1 and CDR2 from the germline V gene are LGHNA and YSLEER. The CDR3 contains 12 residues. DNA for the CDR3: TGCGCCAGCAGCCAAGACAGGGTCAAGCAGTTCTTC. This codes for CASSQDRVKQFF.

V and J are TRBV13 and TRBJ1-1; D remains ambiguous. V was shortened by 1 base and J by 6 bases, with 3 bases between the two germline ends. The CDR3 totals 11 residues. Germline V lookup: CDR1 PRHDT, CDR2 FYEKMQ (reference sequence). Written as DNA, the CDR3 is TGTGCCAGCAGCTTAGTGTCTGAAGCTTTCTTT. This translates into CASSLVSEAFF.

This clone came up a few times. The gene calls are TRBV18 and TRBJ1-1; possible D gene TRBD1, 5 bases. The CDR3 totals 13 residues. V was pared by 3 bases and J by 5 bases, with 10 bases between. CDR1 is KGHSH and CDR2 is LQKENI in the germline V gene. CDR3 sequence reads: CASSPGVGTEAFF. CDR3 nucleotides: TGTGCCAGCTCACCGGGGGTGGGAACTGAAGCTTTCTTT.

This clone was observed a handful of times. V usage is TRBV29-1 and J usage is TRBJ1-3; D gene uncertain. The germline V gene encodes CDR1 SQVTM and CDR2 ANQGSEA. This CDR3 region has 12 residues. V lost 7 bases and J lost 0, with 7 bases in between. The DNA for the CDR3 is TGCAGCGAGAACGACTCTGGAAACACCATATATTTT. It translates to CSENDSGNTIYF.